This TCR beta chain was found in a study of Graves' ophthalmopathy and Graves' hyperthyroidism. Notes on the study in general: Most expanded thyroid clonotypes above 0.001 frequency also appeared in blood.

Exclusion applied to patients with other autoimmune diseases, uncontrolled infections, pregnancy or lactation. This clonotype has a count of ten or more. Its antigen is unknown. This CDR3 is built from 13 residues. Germline V gives CDR1 ENHRY, CDR2 SYGVKD. Trimming left V 6 bases short and J 3 bases short, with 11 bases between. Amplification targeted the TCR beta CDR3 regions, with RNA transcripts as the source material. Scientists carried out first-round RT-PCR using HTBI primers and then a second-round multiplex PCR. TCRdb re-analysed the multiplex PCR reads in MiXCR, keeping a single row per CDR3 protein. The sample has hundreds of thousands of distinct CDR3 sequences, 35% to 50% seen once.

Sample: peripheral blood. This receptor was obtained from an adult man with Graves' ophthalmopathy. This chain connects TRBV10-3 to TRBJ1-1; D is unclear. Here the CDR3 reads CAIREEQYTEAFF. The CDR3 DNA is TGTGCCATCAGGGAAGAACAATACACTGAAGCTTTCTTT.